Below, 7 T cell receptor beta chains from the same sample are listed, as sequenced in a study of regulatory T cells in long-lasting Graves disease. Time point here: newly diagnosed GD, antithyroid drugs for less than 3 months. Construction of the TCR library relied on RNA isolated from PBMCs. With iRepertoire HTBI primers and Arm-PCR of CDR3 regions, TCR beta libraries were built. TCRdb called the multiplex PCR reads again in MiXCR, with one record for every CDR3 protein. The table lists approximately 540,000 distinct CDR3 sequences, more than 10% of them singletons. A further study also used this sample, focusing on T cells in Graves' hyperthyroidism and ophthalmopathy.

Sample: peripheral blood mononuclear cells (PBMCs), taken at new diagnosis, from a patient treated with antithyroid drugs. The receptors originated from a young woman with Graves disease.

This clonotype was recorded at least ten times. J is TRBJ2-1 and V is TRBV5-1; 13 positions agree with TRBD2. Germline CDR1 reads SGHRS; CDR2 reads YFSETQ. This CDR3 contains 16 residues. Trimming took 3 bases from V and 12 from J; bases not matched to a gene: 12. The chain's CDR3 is CASSYTGTSGTGGQFF. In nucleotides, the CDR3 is TGCGCCAGCAGCTATACCGGGACTAGCGGGACTGGTGGGCAGTTCTTC.

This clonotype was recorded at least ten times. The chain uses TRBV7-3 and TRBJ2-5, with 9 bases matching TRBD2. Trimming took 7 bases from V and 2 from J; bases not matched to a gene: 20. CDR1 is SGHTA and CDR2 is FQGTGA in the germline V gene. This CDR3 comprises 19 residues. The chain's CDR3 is CASTPTPGASGKEQETQYF. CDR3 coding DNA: TGTGCCAGCACCCCTACACCTGGGGCTAGCGGGAAGGAACAAGAGACCCAGTACTTC.

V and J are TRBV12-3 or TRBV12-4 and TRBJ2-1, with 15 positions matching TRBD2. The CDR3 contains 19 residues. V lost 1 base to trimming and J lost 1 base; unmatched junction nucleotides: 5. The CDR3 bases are TGTGCCAGCAGTTTAGGTGGGGGGACTAGCGGGAGGTCCTACAATGAGCAGTTCTTC. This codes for CASSLGGGTSGRSYNEQFF.

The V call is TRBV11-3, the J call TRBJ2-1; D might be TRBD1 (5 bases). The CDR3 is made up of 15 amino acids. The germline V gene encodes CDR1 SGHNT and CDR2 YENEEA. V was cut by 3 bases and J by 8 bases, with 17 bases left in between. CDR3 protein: CASSLKQAGLDEQFF. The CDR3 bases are TGTGCCAGCAGCTTGAAACAGGCAGGGTTGGATGAGCAGTTCTTC.

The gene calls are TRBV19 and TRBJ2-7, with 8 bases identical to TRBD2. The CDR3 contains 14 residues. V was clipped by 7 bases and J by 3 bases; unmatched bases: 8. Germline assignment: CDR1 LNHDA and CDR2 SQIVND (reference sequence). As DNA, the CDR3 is TGTGCCAGTACCCCCCGGGGGGGCTTCTACGAGCAGTACTTC. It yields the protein CASTPRGGFYEQYF.

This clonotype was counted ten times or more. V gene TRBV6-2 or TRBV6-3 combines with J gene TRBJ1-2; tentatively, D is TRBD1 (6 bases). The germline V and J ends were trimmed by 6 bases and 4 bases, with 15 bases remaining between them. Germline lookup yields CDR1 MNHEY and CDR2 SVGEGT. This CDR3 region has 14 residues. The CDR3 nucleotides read TGTGCCAGCAGAACGTGGACAGAACTCTATGGCTACACCTTC. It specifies CASRTWTELYGYTF.

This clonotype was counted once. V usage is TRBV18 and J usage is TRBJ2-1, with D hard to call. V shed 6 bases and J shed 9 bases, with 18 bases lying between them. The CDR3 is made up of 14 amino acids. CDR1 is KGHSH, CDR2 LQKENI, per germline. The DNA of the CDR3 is TGTGCCAGCTCGGGCGGCACCCGCTCTGGTGAGCAGTTCTTC. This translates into CASSGGTRSGEQFF.